Listed below are T cell receptor beta chains from one sample, sequenced in a study of blood T cell repertoires in COVID-19. Profiling relied on immunoSEQ multiplex PCR, and the TCRdb table lists in-frame clones only, not all of them. The sample shows approximately 210,000 clones, around 87% of them seen only once. What was sequenced was PBMCs or T cells enriched from blood (not recorded which). Receptors were obtained from a woman in her 30s who had recovered from COVID-19. CDR3s include the opening cysteine and the closing phenylalanine or tryptophan. Fields, in order: clone size, V gene, CDR3 protein. The size of a clone is reported for some rows only, either as once, few or many, or as a class for expanded clones.

-	TRBV9	CASSARDRIDGGYGYTF
once	TRBV5-1	CASSLGLAGYNEQFF
-	TRBV11-3	CASSPWTGLYSYEQYF
once	TRBV7-2	CASSLISGSNQPQHF
-	TRBV19	CASSIRSGSYEQYF
-	TRBV7-6	CASSLFVGQGPAEAFF
-	TRBV5-1	CASSFYSPDNSPLHF
few	TRBV18	CASSPASGGSSSYEQYF
-	TRBV19	CASSMGRGTSGELFF
-	TRBV2	CASGTDNEKLFF
-	TRBV12-5	CASGLVTPSHNEKLFF
-	TRBV9	CASSGIGGQGRGYTF
-	TRBV4-3	CASSQLSGGAPGELFF
-	TRBV30	CAWSLYLTGLLTPGELFF
-	TRBV6-5	CASRNYRNTIYF
once	TRBV5-5	CASSLASTDTQYF
-	TRBV7-3	CASSRTGRTGELFF
-	TRBV18	CASSATGGGEAFF
-	TRBV29-1	CSVEDTGIRGYTF
once	TRBV6-5	CASSYDSTGNTIYF
-	TRBV2	CASRDRAYQPQHF
-	TRBV7-2	CASSLGGGNTEAFF
-	TRBV4-3	CASSPMEGDYGYTF